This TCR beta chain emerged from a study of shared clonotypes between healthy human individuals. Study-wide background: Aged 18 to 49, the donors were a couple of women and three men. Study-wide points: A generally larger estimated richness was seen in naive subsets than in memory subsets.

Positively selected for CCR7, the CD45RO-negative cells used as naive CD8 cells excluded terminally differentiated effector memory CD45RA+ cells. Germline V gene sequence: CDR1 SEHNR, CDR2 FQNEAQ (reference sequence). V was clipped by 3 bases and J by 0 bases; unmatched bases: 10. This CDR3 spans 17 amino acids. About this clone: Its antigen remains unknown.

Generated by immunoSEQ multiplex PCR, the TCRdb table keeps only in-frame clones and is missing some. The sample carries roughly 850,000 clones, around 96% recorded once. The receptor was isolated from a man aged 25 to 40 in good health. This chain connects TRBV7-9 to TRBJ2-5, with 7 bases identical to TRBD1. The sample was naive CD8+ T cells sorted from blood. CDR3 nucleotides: TGTGCCAGCAGCTTTCCTCGGGACAGAAAATACCAAGAGACCCAGTACTTC. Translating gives CASSFPRDRKYQETQYF.